One sample yielded the 32 T cell receptor beta chains listed below, sequenced in a study of blood T cells in healthy people across ages. For the second PCR, which ran for 7 to 11 cycles, a sample-barcoded 5' primer and a J-beta primer mix were used. TCRdb reanalysed the 5' RACE reads using MiXCR and keeps one entry per CDR3 protein. The sample yields over a million distinct CDR3 sequences, roughly 40% seen once. The sample was blood. The receptors come from a young woman in good health.

This clonotype was seen many times. The chain uses TRBV29-1 and TRBJ2-7; tentative D call: TRBD1 (5 bases). Germline V CDR1 and CDR2: SQVTM, ANQGSEA. Trimming pared 5 bases from V and 6 bases from J, leaving 20 bases between. The length of the CDR3 is 14 residues. The CDR3 protein is CSVTRAQGRGEQYF. CDR3 DNA sequence: TGCAGCGTTACCAGGGCGCAGGGAAGGGGCGAGCAGTACTTC.

V usage is TRBV29-1 and J usage is TRBJ1-1, with D uncertain. The CDR3 has 9 amino acids. Per germline, CDR1 SQVTM and CDR2 ANQGSEA. Trimming took off 6 bases at V and 14 bases at J, with 13 bases between the two ends. This chain's CDR3 is CSVKSSGFF. In DNA form, the CDR3 reads TGCAGCGTGAAATCCTCGGGGTTCTTT. The variable domain in full, with the rest retrieved from reference TRBV29-1 and TRBJ1-1, is SAVISQKPSRDICQRGTSLTIQCQVDSQVTMMFWYRQQPGQSLTLIATANQGSEATYESGFVIDKFPISRPNLTFSTLTVSNMSPEDSSIYLCSVKSSGFFGQGTRLTVV.

This clonotype has only a few counts. CDR3 residues: CASSLGQGLRYEQYF. CDR3 sequence (DNA): TGTGCCAGCAGTTTAGGACAGGGGCTCCGCTACGAGCAGTACTTC. The rearrangement uses TRBV12-3 or TRBV12-4 and TRBJ2-7, with 8 bases lining up with TRBD1. The CDR3 extends over 15 amino acids. The J segment lost 3 bases and the V segment lost 1 base, leaving 5 bases of the junction unmatched.

The chain couples TRBV10-3 to TRBJ2-1; D not certain. Germline V lookup: CDR1 ENHRY, CDR2 SYGVKD. V lost 8 bases to trimming and J lost 8 bases, with 10 bases between them. CDR3 length: 11 amino acids. For the CDR3, the DNA is TGTGCCATCGGACGTATCGATGAGCAGTTCTTC. This encodes CAIGRIDEQFF.

This clonotype turned up a few times. The rearrangement joins TRBV4-1 to TRBJ1-2; D not resolved. The CDR3 is 14 amino acids. Trimming removed 4 bases at V and 8 bases at J, with 17 bases between. CDR1 and CDR2 from the germline V gene are MGHRA and YSYEKL. The CDR3 loop is CASSPQVEKKGYTF. The CDR3 DNA reads as TGCGCCAGCAGCCCCCAAGTCGAGAAGAAAGGCTACACCTTC.

The rearrangement links TRBV20-1 to TRBJ2-1, with 7 nucleotides matching TRBD2. Germline V lookup: CDR1 DFQATT, CDR2 SNEGSKA (reference sequence). Trimming at V came to 5 bases and at J to 10 bases, leaving 14 bases not matched to a gene. The CDR3 length is 14 residues. CDR3 nucleotides: TGCAGTGCTGGACCTAGCGGACCCGTAGGGGAGCAGTTCTTC. Residues: CSAGPSGPVGEQFF.

The chain has TRBV7-9 and TRBJ2-3; 8 bases line up with TRBD2. Unmatched junction bases numbered 5, after V lost 5 bases and J lost 1 base. CDR3 length: 15 residues. Germline V gene sequence: CDR1 SEHNR, CDR2 FQNEAQ (reference sequence). The CDR3 spells CASSNLAGGTDTQYF. CDR3 nucleotide sequence: TGTGCCAGCAGCAACCTAGCGGGTGGCACAGATACGCAGTATTTT.

This clonotype was picked up one time. The chain is built from TRBV20-1 and TRBJ2-1; tentative D call: TRBD2 (6 bases). CDR3 length: 18 residues. V lost 3 bases and J 5 bases, leaving 26 bases between the germline ends. The V gene's germline CDR1 is DFQATT and CDR2 SNEGSKA (reference sequence). CDR3 sequence (DNA): TGCAGTGCTAGGCCCATAAGGGTAGCGGACATTAAAGACAATGAGCAGTTCTTC. Protein sequence: CSARPIRVADIKDNEQFF.

V usage is TRBV12-3 or TRBV12-4 and J usage is TRBJ1-1; no definite D call. CDR3 length: 14 amino acids. With 1 base removed from V and 3 bases from J, the gap between germline ends came to 9 bases. The CDR3 here is CASSLGEGDTEAFF. The CDR3 nucleotides read TGTGCCAGCAGTTTAGGTGAGGGAGACACTGAAGCTTTCTTT.

This chain connects TRBV12-5 to TRBJ2-5; the match to TRBD2 covers 10 bases. Per germline, CDR1 LGHNT and CDR2 FRNRAP. The trim removed 4 bases at V and 11 bases at J, leaving 22 bases unmatched. The CDR3 is 18 amino acids. This CDR3 is CASGSGAIAGGTNNEQYF. The CDR3 nucleotides are TGTGCTAGTGGTTCGGGTGCAATAGCGGGAGGCACAAACAATGAGCAGTACTTC.

V gene TRBV7-8 combines with J gene TRBJ1-1; D not certain. This CDR3 is 13 amino acids long. CDR1 is SGHVS, CDR2 FQNEAQ, per germline. V lost 2 bases, J lost 5 bases, and 9 bases lay in between. The CDR3 nucleotides read TGTGCCAGCAGCTTAAATCACTATACTGAAGCTTTCTTT. Amino acid sequence: CASSLNHYTEAFF.

The chain uses TRBV29-1 and TRBJ2-4; 7 positions match TRBD2. The CDR3 contains 12 residues. CDR1 SQVTM and CDR2 ANQGSEA come from the germline V gene. Losses at the gene ends were 0 bases for V and 13 bases for J; bases not matched to a gene: 6. The CDR3 DNA is TGCAGCGTTGAAGACCCGGGGAGGGCCCAGTACTTC. Amino acid sequence: CSVEDPGRAQYF.

V is TRBV6-5 and J is TRBJ2-7; 10 bases map to TRBD2. The CDR3 has 14 residues. With 5 bases clipped from V and 3 bases from J, the junction kept 4 bases outside the gene matches. Germline V lookup: CDR1 MNHEY, CDR2 SVGAGI. In nucleotides, the CDR3 is TGTGCCAGCAGTCCTAGCGGGAGTTACTACGAGCAGTACTTC. Translated, it gives CASSPSGSYYEQYF.

This clonotype has only a few counts. The chain recombines TRBV11-2 with TRBJ2-1; 9 nucleotides agree with TRBD2. CDR1 SGHAT and CDR2 FQNNGV come from the germline V gene. V shed 5 bases, J shed 3 bases, and the junction held 11 bases outside the gene matches. The CDR3 is 17 amino acids. CDR3 loop: CASSALGSGGFYNEQFF. CDR3 sequence (DNA): TGTGCCAGCAGCGCCCTTGGTAGCGGGGGATTCTACAATGAGCAGTTCTTC.

This clonotype was seen a few times. The chain carries TRBV27 and TRBJ1-2; 10 nucleotides align to TRBD1. This CDR3 region has 15 residues. Looked up from germline, CDR1 is MNHEY and CDR2 is SMNVEV (reference sequence). The V segment lost 5 bases and the J segment 4 bases; nucleotides outside the gene matches: 7. The CDR3: CASSPKGTGVYGYTF. The DNA of the CDR3 is TGTGCCAGCAGTCCCAAAGGGACAGGGGTCTATGGCTACACCTTC.

The chain employs TRBV20-1 and TRBJ2-5; 11 bases are a match to TRBD1. The V segment lost 6 bases and the J segment 5 bases; nucleotides outside the gene matches: 5. Germline V gives CDR1 DFQATT, CDR2 SNEGSKA (reference sequence). The CDR3 extends over 13 amino acids. CDR3 nucleotides: TGCAGTGCAAGGACAGGGGGCACCGAGACCCAGTACTTC. Translated, it gives CSARTGGTETQYF.

A word on this clonotype: Being one base from a much bigger clone, this may be a read error. The genes are TRBV29-1 and TRBJ2-1, with 14 nucleotides matching TRBD2. The CDR3 length is 16 residues. Germline CDR1 and CDR2: SQVTM and ANQGSEA. The junction had 5 bases not matched to a gene; V was cut back by 2 bases and J by 5 bases. The CDR3: CSVEFGTSGGHNEQFF. Here the CDR3 DNA reads TGCAGCGTTGAATTCGGGACTAGCGGGGGCCACAATGAGCAGTTCTTC.

The chain links TRBV12-5 to TRBJ1-5, with D uncertain. CDR1 is LGHNT and CDR2 is FRNRAP in the germline V gene. There are 13 residues in the CDR3. Between the trimmed V and J ends, which lost 6 bases and 7 bases, there was a span of 13 bases. Here the CDR3 DNA reads TGTGCTAGTGGCGTAGGATGGGGACAGCCCCAGCATTTT. This translates into CASGVGWGQPQHF.

This clonotype was seen only a few times. The chain uses TRBV5-1 and TRBJ1-2; D may be TRBD1 (5 bases). V lost 2 bases to trimming and J lost 0 bases, with 8 bases between them. Germline values: CDR1 SGHRS, CDR2 YFSETQ. The CDR3 runs to 14 residues. CDR3 sequence (DNA): TGCGCCAGCAGCTTCGAGGGGACTAACTATGGCTACACCTTC. Protein product: CASSFEGTNYGYTF.

This clonotype was picked up a small number of times. The chain couples TRBV20-1 to TRBJ2-3; 10 bases map to TRBD2. Germline CDR1 reads DFQATT; CDR2 reads SNEGSKA (reference sequence). Trimming cost V 5 bases and J 0 bases; bases outside gene matches: 11. The CDR3 is 17 amino acids. This CDR3 is CSAHGGLAKTSTDTQYF. The CDR3 DNA follows: TGCAGTGCTCACGGGGGACTAGCGAAGACTAGCACAGATACGCAGTATTTT.

The rearrangement joins TRBV20-1 to TRBJ2-3; TRBD2 matches at 9 bases. The germline V gene encodes CDR1 DFQATT and CDR2 SNEGSKA (reference sequence). V gave up 7 bases and J gave up 1 base; unmatched junction bases: 6. The CDR3 covers 14 residues. DNA for the CDR3: TGCAGTGTTCGCGGGAGGGGTGGCACAGATACGCAGTATTTT. Translation gives CSVRGRGGTDTQYF.

This clonotype was seen only a few times. The CDR3 sequence: CASPRGPSGEETQYF. CDR3 nucleotides: TGTGCCAGCCCCCGAGGCCCTAGCGGGGAAGAGACCCAGTACTTC. The chain recombines TRBV2 with TRBJ2-5; 9 nucleotides line up with TRBD2. Germline-derived CDR1 and CDR2 are SNHLY and FYNNEI. J lost 3 bases, V lost 8 bases, and 10 bases had no gene match. This CDR3 has 15 residues. The whole variable domain, remainder taken from reference TRBV2 and TRBJ2-5, is EPEVTQTPSHQVTQMGQEVILRCVPISNHLYFYWYRQILGQKVEFLVSFYNNEISEKSEIFDDQFSVERPDGSNFTLKIRSTKLEDSAMYFCASPRGPSGEETQYFGPGTRLLVL.

V and J are TRBV27 and TRBJ1-1; possibly TRBD1 for D (5 bases). In germline, CDR1 is MNHEY, CDR2 SMNVEV (reference sequence). The CDR3 runs to 15 residues. Trimming took 3 bases from V and 8 from J, leaving 19 bases between them. The CDR3 sequence: CASSFSGVGVSEAFF. In nucleotides, the CDR3 is TGTGCCAGCAGTTTCTCGGGGGTTGGGGTCTCCGAAGCTTTCTTT.

J is TRBJ1-1 and V is TRBV4-1; unclear D gene. The germline V and J ends were trimmed by 3 bases and 2 bases, with 7 bases remaining between them. The CDR3 extends over 13 amino acids. The germline V gene has CDR1 MGHRA and CDR2 YSYEKL. This CDR3 reads CASSHAYNTEAFF. The CDR3 nucleotides are TGCGCCAGCAGCCACGCATACAACACTGAAGCTTTCTTT.

The sample holds a few counts of this clonotype. The chain has TRBV4-1 and TRBJ1-6; weak D call: TRBD1 (5 bases). Between the trimmed V and J ends, which lost 4 bases and 7 bases, there was a span of 11 bases. Germline V CDR1 and CDR2: MGHRA, YSYEKL. The CDR3 consists of 14 residues. Here the CDR3 reads CASSRAGLNSPLHF. CDR3 DNA: TGCGCCAGCAGCCGGGCAGGGCTCAATTCACCCCTCCACTTT.

The rearrangement links TRBV30 to TRBJ1-6; D is unclear. Trimming cost V 4 bases and J 5 bases, with 15 bases left between them. Germline V lookup: CDR1 GTSNPN, CDR2 SVGIG (reference sequence). The CDR3 spans 15 residues. For the CDR3, the DNA is TGTGCCTGGATGAGGAAGGGTGGGAATAATTCACCCCTCCACTTT. This translates into CAWMRKGGNNSPLHF.

The CDR3 DNA reads TGCGCCAGCAGCTCCGGACTCCTGCCAACAGATACGCAGTATTTT. Its protein is CASSSGLLPTDTQYF. This chain links TRBV5-1 with TRBJ2-3, with a possible D match to TRBD2 (5 bases). Trimming took 3 bases from V and 3 from J, leaving 14 bases between them. The germline CDR1 and CDR2 sequences are SGHRS and YFSETQ. This CDR3 spans 15 amino acids.

The chain is built from TRBV20-1 and TRBJ2-7, with 8 bases lining up with TRBD2. CDR1 is DFQATT and CDR2 is SNEGSKA in the germline V gene (reference sequence). V lost 0 bases and J lost 7; bases outside the gene matches: 14. There are 16 residues in the CDR3. CDR3 protein: CSARERREAWGSEQYF. As DNA, the CDR3 is TGCAGTGCTAGAGAAAGGCGGGAGGCCTGGGGGAGTGAGCAGTACTTC.

This clonotype was detected only a few times. The chain carries TRBV6-1 and TRBJ1-5, with D hard to call. The germline V and J ends were trimmed by 0 bases and 1 base, with 16 bases remaining between them. This CDR3 region has 18 residues. Germline lookup yields CDR1 MNHNS and CDR2 SASEGT. The CDR3 DNA sequence: TGTGCCAGCAGTGAAGCGAATATAGCATCCAGGAGCAATCAGCCCCAGCATTTT. Encoded protein: CASSEANIASRSNQPQHF.

The chain employs TRBV28 and TRBJ1-1; TRBD1 matches 9 bases. This CDR3 region has 17 residues. Germline values: CDR1 MDHEN, CDR2 SYDVKM. V gave up 5 bases and J gave up 3 bases; unmatched junction bases: 13. The CDR3 here is CASSTMLTGGKDTEAFF. The CDR3 DNA follows: TGTGCCAGCAGTACAATGCTAACAGGGGGCAAGGACACTGAAGCTTTCTTT.

This clonotype has a handful of counts. The rearrangement uses TRBV20-1 and TRBJ2-5; D remains unclear. Deletions cut 5 bases from V and 5 bases from J, with 9 bases between. Germline CDR1 reads DFQATT; CDR2 reads SNEGSKA (reference sequence). This CDR3 is built from 11 residues. CDR3 sequence: CSAWVGETQYF. The CDR3 DNA follows: TGCAGTGCTTGGGTTGGGGAGACCCAGTACTTC.

V is TRBV7-3 and J is TRBJ2-2; possibly TRBD2 for D (5 bases). V shed 1 base and J shed 6 bases, with 9 bases lying between them. Germline V gives CDR1 SGHTA, CDR2 FQGTGA. The CDR3 sequence is 14 residues long. The CDR3 protein is CASSLSTEAGELFF. CDR3 sequence (DNA): TGTGCCAGCAGCTTAAGTACGGAGGCCGGGGAGCTGTTTTTT.